This is a list of T cell receptor beta chains from one sample in a study of T cell repertoires in cytomegalovirus infection. TCRdb fed the reads into MiXCR, producing one record per CDR3 protein. The table has 450,000 to 600,000 distinct CDR3 sequences, over 9% seen once. The sequencing sample was made of PBMCs. These receptors came from a human donor in good health (CMV status not recorded). Some clones in this sample may be carry-over from other donors' samples. Both conserved end residues are part of each CDR3. D genes are given only for firm matches. Clone size is not always given. Where it is, it says once, few, many or a class for expanded clones.

v_gene	j_gene	abundance	d_gene	CDR3aa	CDR3nt
TRBV7-9	TRBJ2-5	many	.	CASSQTSGDMTQYF	TGTGCCAGCAGCCAGACTTCTGGGGATATGACCCAGTACTTC
TRBV28	TRBJ2-7	many	TRBD2	CASIAGGLYEQYF	TGTGCCAGCATAGCGGGGGGCCTTTACGAGCAGTACTTC
TRBV7-2	TRBJ2-5	many	TRBD2	CASSLVLAGGQETQYF	TGTGCCAGCAGCTTAGTACTAGCGGGGGGCCAAGAGACCCAGTACTTC
TRBV7-9	TRBJ2-5	many	.	CASSRPGTPEETQYF	TGTGCCAGCAGTCGCCCCGGGACTCCGGAAGAGACCCAGTACTTC
TRBV10-3	TRBJ1-1	few	.	CAISESTGPNTEAFF	TGTGCCATCAGTGAGTCTACAGGGCCTAACACTGAAGCTTTCTTT
TRBV20-1	TRBJ1-4	few	TRBD1	CSARATGAVGEKLFF	TGCAGTGCTAGAGCCACAGGGGCGGTGGGTGAAAAACTGTTTTTT
TRBV29-1	TRBJ2-7	few	.	CSVELTMGYEQYF	TGCAGCGTTGAACTCACGATGGGCTACGAGCAGTACTTC
TRBV20-1	TRBJ1-6	many	.	CSARRGGLALHF	TGCAGTGCTAGGAGAGGGGGTTTGGCCCTCCACTTT
TRBV18	TRBJ2-7	.	.	CASSMGRDGYEQYF	TGTGCCAGCTCAATGGGAAGAGACGGCTACGAGCAGTACTTC
TRBV7-9	TRBJ1-4	many	.	CASSLEKGANEKLFF	TGTGCCAGCAGCTTGGAGAAAGGGGCTAATGAAAAACTGTTTTTT
TRBV9	TRBJ1-2	.	.	CASSEGGLGYGYTF	TGTGCCAGCAGCGAGGGGGGATTGGGGTATGGCTACACCTTC
TRBV12-3/TRBV12-4	TRBJ1-3	many	.	CASSPKSYGNTIYF	TGTGCCAGCAGTCCCAAATCGTACGGAAACACCATATATTTT
TRBV7-3	TRBJ2-7	few	TRBD2	CASSSTSGGAREQYF	TGTGCCAGCAGCTCGACTAGCGGGGGGGCCCGCGAGCAGTACTTC
TRBV6-1	TRBJ2-5	many	TRBD1	CASSSGQGAETQYF	TGTGCCAGCAGCTCAGGACAGGGGGCAGAGACCCAGTACTTC
TRBV12-3/TRBV12-4	TRBJ2-6	many	.	CASSFTGSGANVLTF	TGTGCCAGCAGTTTCACGGGTTCCGGGGCCAACGTCCTGACTTTC
TRBV20-1	TRBJ1-2	few	.	CSASIGDANYGYTF	TGCAGTGCTAGCATCGGGGACGCTAACTATGGCTACACCTTC
TRBV2	TRBJ2-7	many	.	CASSEGPHYEQYF	TGTGCCAGCAGTGAAGGGCCACACTACGAGCAGTACTTC
TRBV28	TRBJ2-7	many	.	CASSSLGEPSVSLSYEQYF	TGTGCCAGCAGTTCCCTAGGGGAGCCTTCCGTCAGCCTCTCCTACGAGCAGTACTTC
TRBV6-1	TRBJ2-1	many	.	CASSVERNEQFF	TGTGCCAGCAGTGTCGAGAGGAATGAGCAGTTCTTC
TRBV7-9	TRBJ2-2	many	.	CASSSPQSGKVWTGELFF	TGTGCCAGCAGCTCACCTCAGTCGGGGAAGGTTTGGACCGGGGAGCTGTTTTTT
TRBV29-1	TRBJ1-1	many	TRBD1	CSVQRGRAEAFF	TGCAGCGTACAGAGGGGGCGGGCTGAAGCTTTCTTT
TRBV11-2	TRBJ2-7	many	.	CASIGPGTAGYEQYF	TGTGCCAGCATCGGACCCGGGACCGCGGGCTACGAGCAGTACTTC
TRBV27	TRBJ1-6	few	TRBD1	CASRSTRQGLGSPLHF	TGTGCCAGCAGATCCACAAGACAGGGATTAGGTTCACCCCTCCACTTT
TRBV27	TRBJ2-1	.	TRBD2	CASSPRGGGPRGEQFF	TGTGCCAGCAGTCCTCGGGGGGGAGGGCCCCGCGGTGAGCAGTTCTTC
TRBV7-7	TRBJ2-2	many	TRBD2	CASSPAAGGPAGELFF	TGTGCTAGCAGCCCGGCTGCGGGAGGGCCAGCCGGGGAGCTGTTTTTT
TRBV6-1	TRBJ2-2	many	TRBD2	CASWGSLAGGEHGELFF	TGTGCCAGCTGGGGTTCACTAGCGGGAGGAGAGCACGGGGAGCTGTTTTTT
TRBV20-1	TRBJ2-7	many	.	CSAIHASAGPLSYEQYF	TGCAGTGCTATTCACGCCAGCGCAGGGCCCCTCTCCTACGAGCAGTACTTC
TRBV7-9	TRBJ2-5	few	TRBD1	CASAEDRGETQYF	TGTGCCAGCGCAGAGGACAGGGGTGAGACCCAGTACTTC
TRBV7-8	TRBJ1-5	many	.	CASRETGSGTQHF	TGTGCCAGCAGAGAAACAGGGTCCGGGACCCAGCATTTT
TRBV2	TRBJ2-5	few	TRBD2	CASRKTSGSETQYF	TGTGCCAGCAGAAAAACTAGCGGGAGCGAGACCCAGTACTTC
TRBV7-2	TRBJ2-5	many	.	CASNSRGRETQYF	TGTGCCAGCAACTCCAGAGGCCGCGAGACCCAGTACTTC
TRBV5-4	TRBJ2-1	few	.	CASSSRGGEFYNEQFF	TGTGCCAGCAGCTCCAGGGGCGGGGAGTTCTACAATGAGCAGTTCTTC
TRBV10-3	TRBJ2-3	many	.	CAIRFEGTDTQYF	TGTGCCATCAGGTTCGAAGGGACAGATACGCAGTATTTT
TRBV6-5	TRBJ1-1	once	.	CASNYGLNTEAFF	TGTGCCAGCAATTACGGGTTGAACACTGAAGCTTTCTTT
TRBV7-9	TRBJ1-4	many	.	CASSAQGLTNEKLFF	TGTGCCAGCAGCGCCCAGGGGCTGACTAATGAAAAACTGTTTTTT
TRBV5-1	TRBJ2-1	many	TRBD2	CASRSGTSGDNEQFF	TGCGCCAGCAGATCCGGGACTAGCGGGGACAATGAGCAGTTCTTC
TRBV28	TRBJ1-3	few	.	CASSSPGTFGNTIYF	TGTGCCAGCAGTTCGCCGGGGACATTCGGAAACACCATATATTTT
TRBV5-1	TRBJ1-2	.	TRBD1	CASSTRTGGTYGYTF	TGCGCCAGCAGCACAAGGACAGGGGGCACCTATGGCTACACCTTC
TRBV24-1	TRBJ2-1	few	TRBD2	CATSDLEVAGDEQFF	TGTGCCACCAGTGATTTAGAGGTAGCGGGAGATGAGCAGTTCTTC
TRBV5-1	TRBJ2-1	many	TRBD2	CASSPGRGAYNEQFF	TGTGCCAGTAGCCCCGGCCGGGGGGCCTACAATGAGCAGTTCTTC
TRBV5-1	TRBJ2-1	many	TRBD1	CASSSGQGSNEQFF	TGCGCCAGCAGCTCGGGACAGGGGAGCAATGAGCAGTTCTTC
TRBV19	TRBJ1-6	.	.	CASNPADRNSPLHF	TGTGCCAGCAATCCGGCCGATCGGAATTCACCCCTCCACTTT
TRBV7-9	TRBJ2-5	few	TRBD2	CASSSGGARETQYF	TGTGCCAGCAGTAGCGGGGGGGCCAGGGAGACCCAGTACTTC